Listed below are T cell receptor beta chains from one sample, sequenced in a study of OX40 agonist ivuxolimab in advanced cancers. TCRdb's table, derived via immunoSEQ multiplex PCR, lists solely in-frame clones and lacks some. Altogether about 73,000 clones are present, 70% to 90% being singletons, with the ten largest covering approximately 8.4%. This material consisted of CD4+ or CD8+ T cells sorted from blood, taken in a trial of the OX40 agonist ivuxolimab. The receptors were sampled from an adult with an advanced solid tumor such as melanoma, head and neck, liver or kidney cancer. Each CDR3 is given with its conserved first and last residue. D genes are given only for firm matches. Part of the rows lack a size; the others show once, few, many or a class for expanded clones.

J gene: TRBJ1-5; clone size: NA; D gene: NA; V gene: TRBV7-2; CDR3 protein: CASSLGATGQPQHF; CDR3 DNA: TGTGCCAGCAGCTTAGGGGCAACTGGCCAGCCCCAGCATTTT
J gene: TRBJ1-2; clone size: NA; D gene: TRBD1; V gene: TRBV30; CDR3 protein: CAWGQGEGGYTF; CDR3 DNA: TGTGCCTGGGGACAGGGCGAGGGTGGCTACACCTTC
J gene: TRBJ2-7; clone size: NA; D gene: TRBD2; V gene: TRBV11-3; CDR3 protein: CASSPPGLPHEQYF; CDR3 DNA: TGTGCCAGCAGTCCCCCGGGACTACCCCACGAGCAGTACTTC
J gene: TRBJ2-5; clone size: few; D gene: NA; V gene: TRBV18; CDR3 protein: CASSPLRDRRETQYF; CDR3 DNA: TGTGCCAGCTCACCATTAAGGGACCGCAGGGAGACCCAGTACTTC
J gene: TRBJ1-3; clone size: NA; D gene: NA; V gene: TRBV30; CDR3 protein: CAWRTGNTIYF; CDR3 DNA: TGTGCCTGGAGAACAGGAAACACCATATATTTT
J gene: TRBJ2-5; clone size: NA; D gene: TRBD1; V gene: TRBV5-4; CDR3 protein: CASSFTRTGDQETQYF; CDR3 DNA: TGTGCCAGCAGCTTTACCAGGACAGGAGACCAAGAGACCCAGTACTTC
J gene: TRBJ2-2; clone size: few; D gene: TRBD1; V gene: TRBV2; CDR3 protein: CASRRDRGVGGELFF; CDR3 DNA: TGTGCCAGCAGACGGGACAGGGGGGTGGGCGGGGAGCTGTTTTTT
J gene: TRBJ2-6; clone size: NA; D gene: NA; V gene: TRBV7-9; CDR3 protein: CASSSTTYSGANVLTF; CDR3 DNA: TGTGCCAGCAGCTCTACGACCTACTCTGGGGCCAACGTCCTGACTTTC
J gene: TRBJ2-7; clone size: NA; D gene: NA; V gene: TRBV14; CDR3 protein: CASSQNRREQYF; CDR3 DNA: TGTGCCAGCAGCCAAAACAGGCGCGAGCAGTACTTC
J gene: TRBJ2-5; clone size: once; D gene: TRBD1; V gene: TRBV19; CDR3 protein: CASRETGLETQYF; CDR3 DNA: TGTGCCAGTAGAGAGACAGGGCTGGAGACCCAGTACTTC
J gene: TRBJ1-5; clone size: NA; D gene: TRBD1; V gene: TRBV19; CDR3 protein: CASSNFLGQGYNQPQHF; CDR3 DNA: TGTGCCAGTAGTAACTTCCTCGGACAGGGTTACAATCAGCCCCAGCATTTT
J gene: TRBJ2-7; clone size: NA; D gene: TRBD2; V gene: TRBV27; CDR3 protein: CASSRLAGIYEQYF; CDR3 DNA: TGTGCCAGCAGTCGACTAGCGGGGATCTACGAGCAGTACTTC
J gene: TRBJ2-7; clone size: NA; D gene: TRBD1; V gene: TRBV18; CDR3 protein: CASSSTGAEQYF; CDR3 DNA: TGTGCCAGCTCATCGACAGGGGCCGAGCAGTACTTC
J gene: TRBJ2-7; clone size: NA; D gene: TRBD1; V gene: TRBV6-1; CDR3 protein: CASSLGQGAYEQYF; CDR3 DNA: TGTGCCAGCAGCTTAGGACAGGGGGCCTACGAGCAGTACTTC
J gene: TRBJ2-2; clone size: NA; D gene: NA; V gene: TRBV19; CDR3 protein: CASRWWGELFF; CDR3 DNA: TGTGCCAGTAGATGGTGGGGGGAGCTGTTTTTT